This T cell receptor (beta chain) is drawn from a study of cytomegalovirus exposure and HLA in healthy donors. The study ran its PCR with 60 Vbeta and 13 Jbeta primers. How the authors handled the data: Unique TCR beta chains numbered about 72 million in a later analysis, with roughly 10 million shared. Sequencing was performed with immunoSEQ multiplex PCR; in TCRdb, only in-frame clones are kept and a portion is missing. V and J calls and clone size are as listed in that table; D and trimming were resolved from the DNA. The repertoire holds 40,000 to 55,000 clones, with around 70% as singletons. Overall study findings and caveats: Across donors, most TCRs were seen rarely, yet some public ones were widespread. The HLA-A and HLA-B alleles of most subjects were reportedly predicted accurately from TCR beta sequences.

On this clone itself: Its antigen remains unknown.

This receptor was obtained from a man aged 18 to 35 in good health and CMV-seronegative. The sample comprised PBMCs.

The CDR3 region is CASSLPLTRGQASSYEQYF. The CDR3 DNA sequence: TGTGCCAGCAGTTTACCTCTAACCCGCGGACAGGCGAGCTCCTACGAGCAGTACTTC. The genes are TRBV28 and TRBJ2-7; 7 bases are shared with TRBD1. The V and J ends lost 2 bases and 0 bases, in that order; junction bases with no gene match: 16. The CDR3 sequence is 19 residues long. Looked up from germline, CDR1 is MDHEN and CDR2 is SYDVKM.